This TCR beta chain was observed in a study of CDR3 diversity in severe acne. Trimming left V 7 bases short and J 5 bases short, with 12 bases between. This CDR3 has 13 residues. Per germline, CDR1 ENHRY and CDR2 SYGVKD. This clonotype was recorded at least ten times. TCRdb analysed the PCR reads with MiXCR anew, one entry per CDR3 protein. The sample yields roughly 93,000 distinct CDR3 sequences, under 55% seen once. The source of this sequence is a male donor with severe acne vulgaris. This chain connects TRBV10-3 to TRBJ1-5; no firm D call. Material for sequencing was blood. Here the CDR3 reads CAITPRSDQPQHF. Here the CDR3 DNA reads TGTGCCATCACCCCGCGGTCCGATCAGCCCCAGCATTTT.